Listed below are T cell receptor beta chains from one sample, sequenced in a study of lymphopenia after photon versus proton radiotherapy. Some clones are missing from TCRdb's copy, which holds only in-frame ones; the method was immunoSEQ multiplex PCR. The repertoire holds fewer than 15,000 clones, with 88% as singletons. The specimen comprised peripheral blood, sampled from a patient treated with photon-based radiotherapy. These receptors were collected from a man aged 55 to 70 with pancreatic cancer. The CDR3 runs from the conserved cysteine through the conserved F or W. Fields, in order: J gene, V gene, D gene, clone size, CDR3 protein, CDR3 DNA. A D gene is named only where the DNA matches it firmly. Size is stated for part of the rows, as once, few or many counts, or as a class when the clone is expanded.

j_gene: TRBJ1-5; v_gene: TRBV5-1; d_gene: NA; abundance: NA; CDR3aa: CASSLGGANQPQHF; CDR3nt: TGCGCCAGCAGCTTGGGAGGGGCCAATCAGCCCCAGCATTTT
j_gene: TRBJ2-1; v_gene: TRBV9; d_gene: NA; abundance: NA; CDR3aa: CASSVGKRNEQFF; CDR3nt: TGTGCCAGCAGCGTAGGTAAGAGGAATGAGCAGTTCTTC
j_gene: TRBJ2-1; v_gene: TRBV2; d_gene: NA; abundance: NA; CDR3aa: CASRPGLSSYNEQFF; CDR3nt: TGTGCCAGCAGGCCTGGACTATCGTCCTACAATGAGCAGTTCTTC
j_gene: TRBJ2-2; v_gene: TRBV5-1; d_gene: NA; abundance: NA; CDR3aa: CASSFSVGELFF; CDR3nt: TGCGCCAGCAGCTTTTCGGTGGGGGAGCTGTTTTTT
j_gene: TRBJ1-2; v_gene: TRBV9; d_gene: NA; abundance: NA; CDR3aa: CASSGSGGDGYTF; CDR3nt: TGTGCCAGCAGCGGGAGCGGCGGGGATGGCTACACCTTC
j_gene: TRBJ1-1; v_gene: TRBV7-9; d_gene: NA; abundance: NA; CDR3aa: CASSLRGVTEAFF; CDR3nt: TGTGCCAGCAGCTTAAGAGGGGTCACTGAAGCTTTCTTT
j_gene: TRBJ2-3; v_gene: TRBV30; d_gene: NA; abundance: NA; CDR3aa: CAWGGQGRDTQYF; CDR3nt: TGTGCCTGGGGCGGTCAGGGAAGAGATACGCAGTATTTT
j_gene: TRBJ2-1; v_gene: TRBV7-3; d_gene: TRBD2; abundance: NA; CDR3aa: CASSLLAGDYNEQFF; CDR3nt: TGTGCCAGCAGCTTACTCGCGGGGGACTACAATGAGCAGTTCTTC
j_gene: TRBJ1-1; v_gene: TRBV5-1; d_gene: NA; abundance: few; CDR3aa: CASRPLVLNTEAFF; CDR3nt: TGCGCCAGCAGACCTCTGGTGTTGAACACTGAAGCTTTCTTT
j_gene: TRBJ2-4; v_gene: TRBV25-1; d_gene: NA; abundance: NA; CDR3aa: CASSESEQMVRYF; CDR3nt: TGTGCCAGCAGTGAATCGGAACAGATGGTGCGGTACTTC
j_gene: TRBJ1-5; v_gene: TRBV6-6; d_gene: NA; abundance: NA; CDR3aa: CASSYARGGNQPQHF; CDR3nt: TGTGCCAGCAGTTACGCCCGGGGGGGCAATCAGCCCCAGCATTTT
j_gene: TRBJ2-2; v_gene: TRBV15; d_gene: NA; abundance: NA; CDR3aa: CATSRAGGHGTGELFF; CDR3nt: TGTGCCACCAGCAGAGCCGGGGGGCATGGCACCGGGGAGCTGTTTTTT
j_gene: TRBJ1-1; v_gene: TRBV6-5; d_gene: NA; abundance: NA; CDR3aa: CASSYGGNTEAFF; CDR3nt: TGTGCCAGCAGTTACGGGGGTAATACTGAAGCTTTCTTT
j_gene: TRBJ2-1; v_gene: TRBV5-1; d_gene: TRBD2; abundance: NA; CDR3aa: CASSFTSGVEQFF; CDR3nt: TGCGCCAGCAGCTTCACTAGCGGGGTGGAGCAGTTCTTC
j_gene: TRBJ1-6; v_gene: TRBV19; d_gene: NA; abundance: once; CDR3aa: CASRGTLLSTYNSPLHF; CDR3nt: TGTGCCAGTAGAGGGACGTTGCTCAGTACCTATAATTCACCCCTCCACTTT
j_gene: TRBJ2-7; v_gene: TRBV12-5; d_gene: TRBD1; abundance: NA; CDR3aa: CASGLIQGPPYEQYF; CDR3nt: TGTGCTAGTGGTTTAATACAGGGGCCACCCTACGAGCAGTACTTC
j_gene: TRBJ2-7; v_gene: TRBV15; d_gene: NA; abundance: NA; CDR3aa: CATRIRDEQYF; CDR3nt: TGTGCCACCAGGATCCGAGACGAGCAGTACTTC
j_gene: TRBJ1-1; v_gene: TRBV4-1; d_gene: NA; abundance: NA; CDR3aa: CASSQETSWGMVNTEAFF; CDR3nt: TGCGCCAGCAGCCAAGAAACGTCGTGGGGAATGGTGAACACTGAAGCTTTCTTT
j_gene: TRBJ1-4; v_gene: TRBV30; d_gene: NA; abundance: NA; CDR3aa: CAWSVLAQATNEKLFF; CDR3nt: TGTGCCTGGAGTGTACTTGCGCAGGCAACTAATGAAAAACTGTTTTTT
j_gene: TRBJ2-5; v_gene: TRBV19; d_gene: NA; abundance: NA; CDR3aa: CASSGPQGKEGETQYF; CDR3nt: TGTGCCAGTAGTGGGCCCCAGGGAAAGGAGGGGGAGACCCAGTACTTC
j_gene: TRBJ1-1; v_gene: TRBV4-1; d_gene: NA; abundance: NA; CDR3aa: CASSKAERQRESFF; CDR3nt: TGCGCCAGCAGCAAAGCCGAACGCCAGCGGGAATCTTTCTTT
j_gene: TRBJ2-1; v_gene: TRBV5-1; d_gene: NA; abundance: once; CDR3aa: CVFNRVRDEQFF; CDR3nt: TGCGTCTTCAATCGGGTGCGGGATGAGCAGTTCTTC
j_gene: TRBJ2-2; v_gene: TRBV7-9; d_gene: NA; abundance: NA; CDR3aa: CASSPQGFDTGELFF; CDR3nt: TGTGCCAGCAGCCCTCAGGGGTTCGACACCGGGGAGCTGTTTTTT
j_gene: TRBJ2-5; v_gene: TRBV18; d_gene: TRBD2; abundance: NA; CDR3aa: CASFGLAGGQETQYF; CDR3nt: TGTGCCAGCTTCGGCCTAGCGGGGGGCCAAGAGACCCAGTACTTC
j_gene: TRBJ2-1; v_gene: TRBV2; d_gene: TRBD2; abundance: once; CDR3aa: CASSALAGGQFF; CDR3nt: TGTGCCAGCAGTGCACTAGCGGGGGGGCAGTTCTTC
j_gene: TRBJ1-4; v_gene: TRBV30; d_gene: TRBD1; abundance: NA; CDR3aa: CAWGQGLEEKLFF; CDR3nt: TGTGCCTGGGGACAGGGGTTAGAGGAAAAACTGTTTTTT
j_gene: TRBJ2-2; v_gene: TRBV5-1; d_gene: TRBD2; abundance: few; CDR3aa: CASSAGLAGGTGELFF; CDR3nt: TGCGCCAGCAGCGCCGGACTAGCGGGGGGCACCGGGGAGCTGTTTTTT
j_gene: TRBJ1-4; v_gene: TRBV5-1; d_gene: NA; abundance: NA; CDR3aa: CASSFSGKLFF; CDR3nt: TGCGCCAGCAGCTTTTCAGGGAAACTGTTTTTT
j_gene: TRBJ1-1; v_gene: TRBV15; d_gene: NA; abundance: few; CDR3aa: CATSMGLPRGRNTEAFF; CDR3nt: TGTGCCACCAGCATGGGACTGCCACGGGGTAGGAACACTGAAGCTTTCTTT
j_gene: TRBJ2-4; v_gene: TRBV15; d_gene: TRBD1; abundance: NA; CDR3aa: CATSRVGTVKNIQYF; CDR3nt: TGTGCCACCAGCAGAGTAGGGACAGTTAAAAACATTCAGTACTTC
j_gene: TRBJ2-5; v_gene: TRBV2; d_gene: NA; abundance: NA; CDR3aa: CASSGRGVGEETQYF; CDR3nt: TGTGCCAGCAGTGGCCGGGGCGTCGGAGAAGAGACCCAGTACTTC
j_gene: TRBJ1-1; v_gene: TRBV19; d_gene: NA; abundance: NA; CDR3aa: CASSPQVWVTEAFF; CDR3nt: TGTGCCAGTAGTCCTCAGGTGTGGGTTACTGAAGCTTTCTTT
j_gene: TRBJ2-4; v_gene: TRBV6-5; d_gene: NA; abundance: NA; CDR3aa: CASSLDRAKNIQYF; CDR3nt: TGTGCCAGCAGTCTCGACAGGGCCAAAAACATTCAGTACTTC
j_gene: TRBJ2-5; v_gene: TRBV6-1; d_gene: TRBD2; abundance: NA; CDR3aa: CATSEGLVGFETQYF; CDR3nt: TGTGCCACCTCTGAGGGACTAGTGGGTTTCGAGACCCAGTACTTC
j_gene: TRBJ1-5; v_gene: TRBV7-2; d_gene: NA; abundance: NA; CDR3aa: CASSSSKDQPQHF; CDR3nt: TGTGCCAGCAGCTCCAGTAAAGATCAGCCCCAGCATTTT
j_gene: TRBJ2-3; v_gene: TRBV30; d_gene: TRBD2; abundance: NA; CDR3aa: CAWSEAGGTDTQYF; CDR3nt: TGTGCCTGGAGTGAAGCGGGGGGGACAGATACGCAGTATTTT
j_gene: TRBJ2-7; v_gene: TRBV5-1; d_gene: TRBD1; abundance: NA; CDR3aa: CASSFGNRGFEQYF; CDR3nt: TGCGCCAGCAGTTTTGGGAACAGGGGGTTTGAGCAGTACTTC
j_gene: TRBJ1-5; v_gene: TRBV19; d_gene: TRBD1; abundance: NA; CDR3aa: CASRGGGTNQPQHF; CDR3nt: TGTGCCAGTAGGGGAGGGGGCACCAATCAGCCCCAGCATTTT
j_gene: TRBJ1-2; v_gene: TRBV13; d_gene: TRBD1; abundance: NA; CDR3aa: CASSFMTLTGLGGYTF; CDR3nt: TGTGCCAGCAGCTTCATGACCCTGACAGGGCTTGGTGGCTACACCTTC
j_gene: TRBJ2-5; v_gene: TRBV30; d_gene: NA; abundance: NA; CDR3aa: CAWSLGMAETQYF; CDR3nt: TGTGCCTGGAGCCTAGGAATGGCGGAGACCCAGTACTTC
j_gene: TRBJ1-3; v_gene: TRBV19; d_gene: NA; abundance: NA; CDR3aa: CASSTDSGNTIYF; CDR3nt: TGTGCCAGTTCGACTGATTCTGGAAACACCATATATTTT
j_gene: TRBJ2-5; v_gene: TRBV4-3; d_gene: NA; abundance: once; CDR3aa: CASSQSGYQETQYF; CDR3nt: TGCGCCAGCAGCCAATCGGGATACCAAGAGACCCAGTACTTC
j_gene: TRBJ2-1; v_gene: TRBV7-2; d_gene: TRBD2; abundance: NA; CDR3aa: CASSLGLAGGKQFF; CDR3nt: TGTGCCAGCAGCTTGGGACTAGCGGGGGGGAAGCAGTTCTTC
j_gene: TRBJ2-7; v_gene: TRBV5-1; d_gene: TRBD2; abundance: NA; CDR3aa: CASSPSGGSYEQYF; CDR3nt: TGCGCCAGCAGCCCCAGCGGGGGTTCCTACGAGCAGTACTTC
j_gene: TRBJ2-2; v_gene: TRBV6-4; d_gene: TRBD2; abundance: NA; CDR3aa: CASSRASGNTGELFF; CDR3nt: TGTGCCAGCAGTAGGGCTAGCGGGAACACCGGGGAGCTGTTTTTT
j_gene: TRBJ1-5; v_gene: TRBV2; d_gene: NA; abundance: NA; CDR3aa: CASNRDNNQPQHF; CDR3nt: TGTGCCAGCAACCGGGACAATAATCAGCCCCAGCATTTT
j_gene: TRBJ1-1; v_gene: TRBV5-6; d_gene: TRBD1; abundance: NA; CDR3aa: CASSLFGQGGNTEAFF; CDR3nt: TGTGCCAGCAGCTTGTTTGGACAGGGAGGGAACACTGAAGCTTTCTTT
j_gene: TRBJ1-1; v_gene: TRBV5-4; d_gene: NA; abundance: NA; CDR3aa: CASQPFHGGLNTEAFF; CDR3nt: TGTGCCAGCCAGCCTTTTCACGGGGGTTTGAACACTGAAGCTTTCTTT
j_gene: TRBJ1-5; v_gene: TRBV7-9; d_gene: NA; abundance: NA; CDR3aa: CASSFGGRSNQPQHF; CDR3nt: TGTGCCAGCAGCTTCGGGGGCCGTAGCAATCAGCCCCAGCATTTT
j_gene: TRBJ2-7; v_gene: TRBV18; d_gene: NA; abundance: few; CDR3aa: CASSVGAITYEQYF; CDR3nt: TGTGCCAGCTCAGTCGGGGCAATCACCTACGAGCAGTACTTC
j_gene: TRBJ1-1; v_gene: TRBV4-1; d_gene: NA; abundance: few; CDR3aa: CASSFGAANTEAFF; CDR3nt: TGCGCCAGCAGCTTCGGAGCAGCGAACACTGAAGCTTTCTTT
j_gene: TRBJ2-1; v_gene: TRBV29-1; d_gene: TRBD2; abundance: NA; CDR3aa: CSVGSGRGVADGEQFF; CDR3nt: TGCAGCGTTGGGTCGGGGCGGGGGGTCGCTGATGGTGAGCAGTTCTTC
j_gene: TRBJ2-1; v_gene: TRBV20-1; d_gene: NA; abundance: once; CDR3aa: CSARPQDEQFF; CDR3nt: TGCAGTGCTAGACCCCAGGATGAGCAGTTCTTC
j_gene: TRBJ2-5; v_gene: TRBV29-1; d_gene: NA; abundance: NA; CDR3aa: CSVRRETQYF; CDR3nt: TGCAGCGTCAGGCGTGAGACCCAGTACTTC
j_gene: TRBJ1-6; v_gene: TRBV5-1; d_gene: TRBD1; abundance: NA; CDR3aa: CASSLGQGGSYNSPLHF; CDR3nt: TGCGCCAGCAGCTTGGGACAGGGTGGTTCCTATAATTCACCCCTCCACTTT
j_gene: TRBJ1-2; v_gene: TRBV27; d_gene: NA; abundance: few; CDR3aa: CASSRRGAKQGGYGYTF; CDR3nt: TGTGCCAGCAGTCGGAGAGGGGCCAAACAGGGTGGCTATGGCTACACCTTC
j_gene: TRBJ1-6; v_gene: TRBV6-4; d_gene: NA; abundance: NA; CDR3aa: CASSDRGGNSPLHF; CDR3nt: TGTGCCAGCAGTGACCGGGGGGGCAATTCACCCCTCCACTTT
j_gene: TRBJ2-1; v_gene: TRBV6-4; d_gene: TRBD1; abundance: NA; CDR3aa: CASSVLAFGQGRRNEQFF; CDR3nt: TGTGCCAGCAGTGTTCTGGCTTTTGGACAGGGACGGAGGAATGAGCAGTTCTTC
j_gene: TRBJ1-2; v_gene: TRBV5-6; d_gene: TRBD1; abundance: NA; CDR3aa: CASSRLRDRTYGYTF; CDR3nt: TGTGCCAGCAGCCGACTCCGGGACAGAACTTATGGCTACACCTTC
j_gene: TRBJ1-1; v_gene: TRBV19; d_gene: NA; abundance: NA; CDR3aa: CASTERGEMNTEAFF; CDR3nt: TGTGCCAGTACCGAGCGTGGGGAAATGAACACTGAAGCTTTCTTT